The clone carrying this T cell receptor (beta chain) was counted between two and nine times. As yet, its antigen is unknown. These data originate in a study of T-cell memory formation after mild COVID-19. Findings and caveats of the study: Those CD4+ clones that contracted were mainly in CM and EM (CD8+ ones in EMRA).

The V gene's germline CDR1 is KGHDR and CDR2 SFDVKD. This CDR3 has 17 residues. V was pared by 3 bases and J by 1 base, with 6 bases of the junction left unmatched. 5'RACE with constant-segment primers yielded barcoded, UMI-tagged TCR alpha and TCR beta cDNA libraries. TCRdb recomputed calls from the 5' RACE reads with MiXCR, one row per CDR3 protein. This sample carries 170,000 or so distinct CDR3 sequences, about a fifth of them seen once, and the ten largest clones take roughly 23%. The receptor was derived from an adult woman who had mild COVID-19 (a few samples of this study predate the infection). Cell type and time point are not known. What was sequenced was PBMCs or a T cell subset sorted from them (not recorded which). V gene TRBV24-1 combines with J gene TRBJ1-5; TRBD1 matches 9 bases. The CDR3 DNA reads TGTGCCACCAGTGATAGTGGACAGGGGAACAGCAATCAGCCCCAGCATTTT. This gives the protein CATSDSGQGNSNQPQHF.